This T cell receptor beta chain was captured by sequencing in a study of T cell responses to AZD1222 COVID-19 vaccine. Germline CDR1 is GTSNPN and CDR2 is SVGIG (reference sequence). V lost 2 bases and J 4 bases, leaving 15 bases between the germline ends. The CDR3 loop spans 15 amino acids. Broader study findings: Reportedly, nearly half the spike-specific TCRs target unmutated variant regions. Vaccination with two AZD1222 doses was followed by a rise in Spike-specific TCR breadth and depth. In a largely white British group with more females than males, clonal diversity was possibly underestimated. CD4 TCRs associated with vaccination spanned spike, dominating at 160-218 and 743-854.

In its sample, this clone was seen a few times. Its cognate antigen is unknown. Generated by immunoSEQ multiplex PCR, the TCRdb table keeps only in-frame clones and is missing some. The sample has about 140,000 clones, around 92% seen once. Specimen: peripheral blood, collected 28 days after the second AZD1222 dose. This sequence was found in an adult who received the AZD1222 COVID-19 vaccine. The chain employs TRBV30 and TRBJ1-5; possibly TRBD1 for D (6 bases). The chain's CDR3 is CAWSSSDSLNQPQHF. Written as DNA, the CDR3 is TGTGCCTGGAGTTCCTCGGACAGCCTAAATCAGCCCCAGCATTTT.